Below, 7 T cell receptor beta chains from the same sample are listed, as sequenced in a study of shared T cell receptors in the human thymus. The method was immunoSEQ multiplex PCR; TCRdb's version includes in-frame clones alone and lacks a portion of them. The data hold hundreds of thousands of clones, with about 89% observed a single time. These data also featured in a second study, about human thymus T cells.

Sequenced: thymocytes. The origin of the receptors is a boy younger than two with a congenital heart defect.

The chain links TRBV18 to TRBJ2-7; no firm D call. Trimming left V 2 bases short and J 3 bases short, with 14 bases between. The CDR3 runs 15 residues. Germline V gene sequence: CDR1 KGHSH, CDR2 LQKENI. The CDR3 spells CASSPIRSTCYEQYF. As DNA, the CDR3 is TGTGCCAGCTCACCAATCCGGAGTACCTGCTACGAGCAGTACTTC.

J is TRBJ2-1 and V is TRBV2; tentative D call: TRBD1 (6 bases). V dropped 6 bases and J dropped 2 bases, with 20 bases sitting between them. The germline V gene encodes CDR1 SNHLY and CDR2 FYNNEI. The CDR3 runs 17 residues. The CDR3 region is CASRSNRAPPTYNEQFF. The CDR3 region has the DNA TGTGCCAGCAGGAGCAACAGGGCTCCCCCCACCTACAATGAGCAGTTCTTC. Combining the CDR3 with reference TRBV2 and TRBJ2-1 gives the whole variable domain EPEVTQTPSHQVTQMGQEVILRCVPISNHLYFYWYRQILGQKVEFLVSFYNNEISEKSEIFDDQFSVERPDGSNFTLKIRSTKLEDSAMYFCASRSNRAPPTYNEQFFGPGTRLTVL.

The gene calls are TRBV4-1 and TRBJ2-2; D remains unclear. There are 14 residues in the CDR3. Germline values: CDR1 MGHRA, CDR2 YSYEKL. The germline V and J ends were trimmed by 2 bases and 4 bases, with 8 bases remaining between them. The CDR3 DNA reads as TGCGCCAGCAGCCAAACGCTAACCACCGGGGAGCTGTTTTTT. Residues: CASSQTLTTGELFF.

The rearrangement joins TRBV7-9 to TRBJ1-2; possible D gene TRBD1, 6 bases. The CDR3 is made up of 14 amino acids. Germline V gene data show CDR1 as SEHNR and CDR2 as FQNEAQ (reference sequence). V lost 4 bases to trimming and J lost 8 bases, with 17 bases between them. CDR3 in DNA: TGTGCCAGCAGCTCCAACAGGGACCTAAGGGGCTACACCTTC. Protein: CASSSNRDLRGYTF.

The chain combines TRBV7-2 with TRBJ2-7; 7 nucleotides match TRBD1. Germline values: CDR1 SGHTA, CDR2 FQGNSA. The CDR3 loop spans 13 amino acids. The V and J ends lost 4 bases and 3 bases, in that order; junction bases with no gene match: 3. The CDR3 DNA is TGTGCCAGCAGCTCGACAGGGAACTACGAGCAGTACTTC. Encoded protein: CASSSTGNYEQYF.

The V and J genes are TRBV2 and TRBJ2-1, with D maybe TRBD2 (6 bases). V gave up 8 bases and J gave up 8 bases, with 28 bases separating them. Germline CDR1 and CDR2: SNHLY and FYNNEI. This CDR3 is 17 amino acids long. In nucleotides, the CDR3 is TGTGCCAGCGGTGTGGAACTAGCCGCCCCCCCCCTCGATGAGCAGTTCTTC. Its translation: CASGVELAAPPLDEQFF.

This clone was seen more than once but under ten times. Distinct nucleotide sequences in the sample also encode this CDR3. The V gene is TRBV5-6, the J gene TRBJ2-3; 10 bases match TRBD2. V lost 4 bases, J lost 0 bases, and 5 bases stayed unmatched. From germline, CDR1 is SGHDT and CDR2 YYEEEE. The CDR3 totals 16 residues. CDR3: CASSPRTSGSTDTQYF. The CDR3 nucleotides are TGTGCCAGCAGCCCTCGGACTAGCGGAAGCACAGATACGCAGTATTTT.